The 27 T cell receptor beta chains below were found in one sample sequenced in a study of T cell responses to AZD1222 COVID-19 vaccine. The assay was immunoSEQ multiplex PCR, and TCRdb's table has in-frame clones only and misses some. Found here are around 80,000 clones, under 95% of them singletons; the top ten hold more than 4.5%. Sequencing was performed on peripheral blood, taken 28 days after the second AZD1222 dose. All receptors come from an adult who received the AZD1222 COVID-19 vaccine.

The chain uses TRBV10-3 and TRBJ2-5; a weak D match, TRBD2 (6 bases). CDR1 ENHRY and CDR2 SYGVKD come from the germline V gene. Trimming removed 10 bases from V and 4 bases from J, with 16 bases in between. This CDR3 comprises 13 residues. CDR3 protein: CATRDSDGETQYF. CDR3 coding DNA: TGTGCCACGCGGGACTCTGATGGAGAGACCCAGTACTTC.

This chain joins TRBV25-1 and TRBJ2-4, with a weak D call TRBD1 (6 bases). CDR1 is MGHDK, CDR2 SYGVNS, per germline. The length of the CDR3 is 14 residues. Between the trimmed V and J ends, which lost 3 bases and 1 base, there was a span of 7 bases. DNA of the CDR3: TGTGCCAGCAGTGAGCAGGGGGCCAAAAACATTCAGTACTTC. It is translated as CASSEQGAKNIQYF. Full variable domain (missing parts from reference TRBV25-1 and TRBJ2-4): EADIYQTPRYLVIGTGKKITLECSQTMGHDKMYWYQQDPGMELHLIHYSYGVNSTEKGDLSSESTVSRIRTEHFPLTLESARPSHTSQYLCASSEQGAKNIQYFGAGTRLSVL.

This CDR3 reads CASSFYGGPRHNEQFF. CDR3 in DNA: TGTGCCAGCAGCTTCTACGGAGGGCCTAGACACAATGAGCAGTTCTTC. The chain uses TRBV9 and TRBJ2-1; possible D gene TRBD2, 6 bases. The germline CDR1 and CDR2 sequences are SGDLS and YYNGEE. Trimming took off 4 bases at V and 5 bases at J, with 19 bases between the two ends. The length of the CDR3 is 16 residues.

For the CDR3, the DNA is TGTGCCAGCAGTTTGTCGTGGCCAGCGTGGGCGTCTAGCGGGAGGGCACCTAATTACGAGCAGTACTTC. Its protein product is CASSLSWPAWASSGRAPNYEQYF. The J gene is TRBJ2-7, the V gene TRBV28, with 12 bases matching TRBD2. The germline CDR1 and CDR2 sequences are MDHEN and SYDVKM. The CDR3 runs to 23 residues. V lost 3 bases and J lost 4; bases outside the gene matches: 28.

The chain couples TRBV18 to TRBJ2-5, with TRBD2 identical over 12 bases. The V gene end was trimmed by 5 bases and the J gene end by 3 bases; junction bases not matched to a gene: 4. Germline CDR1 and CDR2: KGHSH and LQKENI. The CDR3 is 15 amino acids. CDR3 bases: TGTGCCAGCTCAACGACTAGCGGGAGAAAAGAGACCCAGTACTTC. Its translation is CASSTTSGRKETQYF.

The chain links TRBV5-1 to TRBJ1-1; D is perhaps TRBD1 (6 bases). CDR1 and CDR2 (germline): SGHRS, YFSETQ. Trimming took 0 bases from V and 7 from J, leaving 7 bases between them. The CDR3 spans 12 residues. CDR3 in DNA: TGCGCCAGCAGCTTGGAGGGGGGTGAAGCTTTCTTT. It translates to CASSLEGGEAFF.

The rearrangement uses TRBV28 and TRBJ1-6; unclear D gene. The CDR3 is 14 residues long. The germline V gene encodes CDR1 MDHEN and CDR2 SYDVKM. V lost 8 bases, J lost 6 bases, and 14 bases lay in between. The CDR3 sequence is CASSLAGINSPLHF. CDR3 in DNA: TGTGCCAGCTCCCTAGCGGGGATTAATTCACCCCTCCACTTT.

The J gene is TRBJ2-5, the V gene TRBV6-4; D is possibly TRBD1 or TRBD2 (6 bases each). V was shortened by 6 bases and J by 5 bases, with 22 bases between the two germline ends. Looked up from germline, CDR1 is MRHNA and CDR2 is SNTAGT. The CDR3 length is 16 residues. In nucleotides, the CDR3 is TGTGCCAGCAGCGGGGGCGGAGTCCCAGGGCACGAGACCCAGTACTTC. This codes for CASSGGGVPGHETQYF.

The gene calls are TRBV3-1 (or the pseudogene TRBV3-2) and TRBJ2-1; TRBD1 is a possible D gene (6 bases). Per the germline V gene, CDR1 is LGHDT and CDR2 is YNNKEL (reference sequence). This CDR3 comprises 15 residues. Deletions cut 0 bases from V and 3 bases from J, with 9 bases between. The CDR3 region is CASSQDGQLYNEQFF. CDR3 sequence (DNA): TGTGCCAGCAGCCAAGATGGACAGCTCTACAATGAGCAGTTCTTC.

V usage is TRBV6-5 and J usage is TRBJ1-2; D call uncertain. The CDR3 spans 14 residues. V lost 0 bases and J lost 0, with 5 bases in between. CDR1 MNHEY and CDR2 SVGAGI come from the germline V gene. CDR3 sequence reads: CASSYSFTNYGYTF. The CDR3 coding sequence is TGTGCCAGCAGTTACTCGTTTACTAACTATGGCTACACCTTC.

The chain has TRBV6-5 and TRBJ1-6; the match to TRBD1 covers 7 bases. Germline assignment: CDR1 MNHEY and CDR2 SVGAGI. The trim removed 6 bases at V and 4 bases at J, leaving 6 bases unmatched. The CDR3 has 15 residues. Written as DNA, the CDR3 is TGTGCCAGCAGCCTAGGGACAGATTATAATTCACCCCTCCACTTT. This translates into CASSLGTDYNSPLHF.

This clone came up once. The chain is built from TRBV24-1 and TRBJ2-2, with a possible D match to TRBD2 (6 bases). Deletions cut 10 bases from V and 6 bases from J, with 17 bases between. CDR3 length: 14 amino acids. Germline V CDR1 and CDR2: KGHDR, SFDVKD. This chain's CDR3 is CATGAGRRAGELFF. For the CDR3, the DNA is TGTGCCACAGGGGCGGGGCGACGGGCCGGGGAGCTGTTTTTT.

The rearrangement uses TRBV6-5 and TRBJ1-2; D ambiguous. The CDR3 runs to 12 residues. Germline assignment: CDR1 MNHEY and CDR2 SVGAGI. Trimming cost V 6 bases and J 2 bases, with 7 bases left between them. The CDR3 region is CASRKKNYGYTF. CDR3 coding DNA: TGTGCCAGCAGGAAAAAAAACTATGGCTACACCTTC.

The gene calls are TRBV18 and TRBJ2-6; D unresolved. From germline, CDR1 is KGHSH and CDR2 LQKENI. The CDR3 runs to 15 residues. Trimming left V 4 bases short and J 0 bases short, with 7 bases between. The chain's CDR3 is CASSRRNSGANVLTF. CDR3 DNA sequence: TGTGCCAGCTCACGACGTAACTCTGGGGCCAACGTCCTGACTTTC.

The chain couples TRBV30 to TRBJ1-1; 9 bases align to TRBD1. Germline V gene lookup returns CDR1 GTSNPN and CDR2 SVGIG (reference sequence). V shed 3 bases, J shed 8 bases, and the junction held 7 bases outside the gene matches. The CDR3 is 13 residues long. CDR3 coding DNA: TGTGCCTGGAGGGAAACAGGGGGCCAAGAAGCTTTCTTT. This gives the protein CAWRETGGQEAFF.

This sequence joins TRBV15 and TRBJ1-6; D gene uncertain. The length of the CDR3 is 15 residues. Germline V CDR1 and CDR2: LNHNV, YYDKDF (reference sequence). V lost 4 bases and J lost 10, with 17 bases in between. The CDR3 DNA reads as TGTGCCACCAGCATCCTTACCCTGGCCGACTCACCCCTCCACTTT. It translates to CATSILTLADSPLHF.

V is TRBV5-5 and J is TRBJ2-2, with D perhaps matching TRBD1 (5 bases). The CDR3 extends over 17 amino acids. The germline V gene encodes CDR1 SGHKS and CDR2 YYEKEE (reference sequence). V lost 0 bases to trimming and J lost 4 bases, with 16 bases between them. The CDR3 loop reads CASSLVADTTGTGELFF. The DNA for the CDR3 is TGTGCCAGCAGCTTGGTTGCAGACACCACAGGCACCGGGGAGCTGTTTTTT.

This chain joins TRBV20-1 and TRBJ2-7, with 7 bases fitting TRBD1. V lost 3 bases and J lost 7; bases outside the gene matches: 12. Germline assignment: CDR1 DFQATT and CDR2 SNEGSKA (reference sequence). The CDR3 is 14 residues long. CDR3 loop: CSASLRQGLEEQYF. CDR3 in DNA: TGCAGTGCTAGTCTTCGACAGGGTTTAGAAGAGCAGTACTTC.

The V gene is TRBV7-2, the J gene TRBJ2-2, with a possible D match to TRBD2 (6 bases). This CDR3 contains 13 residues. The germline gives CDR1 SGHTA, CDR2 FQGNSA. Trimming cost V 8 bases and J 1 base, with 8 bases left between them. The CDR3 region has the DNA TGTGCCAGCCGGCGGGAGAACACCGGGGAGCTGTTTTTT. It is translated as CASRRENTGELFF.

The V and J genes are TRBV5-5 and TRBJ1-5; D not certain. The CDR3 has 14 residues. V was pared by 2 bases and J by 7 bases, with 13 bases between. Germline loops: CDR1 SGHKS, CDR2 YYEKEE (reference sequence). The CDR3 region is CASSLGNSQQPQHF. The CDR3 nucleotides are TGTGCCAGCAGCTTAGGGAATTCACAGCAGCCCCAGCATTTT.

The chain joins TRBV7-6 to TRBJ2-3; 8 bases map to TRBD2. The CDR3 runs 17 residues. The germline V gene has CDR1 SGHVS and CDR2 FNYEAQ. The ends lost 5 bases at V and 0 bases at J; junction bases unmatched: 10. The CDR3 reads CASSQGASGPSTDTQYF. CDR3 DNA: TGTGCCAGCAGCCAAGGGGCTAGCGGGCCCAGCACAGATACGCAGTATTTT. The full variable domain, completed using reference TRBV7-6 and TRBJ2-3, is GAGVSQSPRYKVTKRGQDVALRCDPISGHVSLYWYRQALGQGPEFLTYFNYEAQQDKSGLPNDRFSAERPEGSISTLTIQRTEQRDSAMYRCASSQGASGPSTDTQYFGPGTRLTVL.

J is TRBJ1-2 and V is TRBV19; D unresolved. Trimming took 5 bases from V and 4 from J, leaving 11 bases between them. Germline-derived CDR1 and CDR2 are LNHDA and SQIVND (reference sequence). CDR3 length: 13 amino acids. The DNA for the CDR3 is TGTGCCAGTAGTCGGACGGATATCTATGGCTACACCTTC. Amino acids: CASSRTDIYGYTF.

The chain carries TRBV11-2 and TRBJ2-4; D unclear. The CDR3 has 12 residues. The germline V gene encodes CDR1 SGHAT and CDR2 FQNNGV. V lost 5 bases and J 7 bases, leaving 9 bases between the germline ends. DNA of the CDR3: TGTGCCAGCAGCATACAAGAGAACATTCAGTACTTC. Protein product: CASSIQENIQYF.

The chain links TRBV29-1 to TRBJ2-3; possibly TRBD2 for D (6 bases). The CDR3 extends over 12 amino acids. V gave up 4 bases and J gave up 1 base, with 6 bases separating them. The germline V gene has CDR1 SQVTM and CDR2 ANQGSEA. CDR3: CSVGRGTDTQYF. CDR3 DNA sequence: TGCAGCGTTGGGAGGGGCACAGATACGCAGTATTTT.

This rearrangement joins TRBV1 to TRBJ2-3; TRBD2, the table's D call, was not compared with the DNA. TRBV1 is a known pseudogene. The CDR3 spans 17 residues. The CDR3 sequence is CTSSQDQRGRAVDTQYF. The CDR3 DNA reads TGCACCAGCAGCCAAGATCAACGAGGGAGGGCGGTGGATACGCAGTATTTT.

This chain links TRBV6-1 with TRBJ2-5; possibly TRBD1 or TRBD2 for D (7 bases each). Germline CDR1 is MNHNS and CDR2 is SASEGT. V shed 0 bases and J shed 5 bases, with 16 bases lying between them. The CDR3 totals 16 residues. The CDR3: CASSEALRQGGETQYF. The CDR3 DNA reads TGTGCCAGCAGTGAAGCGCTTCGACAGGGAGGGGAGACCCAGTACTTC.

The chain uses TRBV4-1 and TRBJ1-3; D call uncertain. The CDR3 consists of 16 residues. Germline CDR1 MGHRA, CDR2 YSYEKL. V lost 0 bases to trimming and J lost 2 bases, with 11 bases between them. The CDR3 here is CASSQDPDNPGNTIYF. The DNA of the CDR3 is TGCGCCAGCAGCCAAGACCCCGACAACCCTGGAAACACCATATATTTT.